The 8 T cell receptor beta chains given below trace back to one sample, sequenced in a study of blood T cell repertoires in COVID-19. Sequencing was performed with immunoSEQ multiplex PCR; in TCRdb, only in-frame clones are kept and a portion is missing. The data contain fewer than 200,000 clones, about 85% of them singletons. The sample was peripheral blood. The receptors derive from a woman aged 55-75 years with acute or convalescent COVID-19.

The chain uses TRBV6-2 or TRBV6-3 and TRBJ1-1; D ambiguous. Trimming removed 6 bases from V and 4 bases from J, with 18 bases in between. Germline V gene sequence: CDR1 MNHEY, CDR2 SVGEGT. The CDR3 loop spans 15 amino acids. The CDR3 spells CASSHPPGVGTEAFF. The CDR3 DNA is TGTGCCAGCAGCCACCCCCCGGGTGTTGGCACTGAAGCTTTCTTT.

CDR3 loop: CASSIDRHTDGYTF. The CDR3 DNA sequence: TGTGCCAGTAGTATAGACCGACATACCGATGGCTACACCTTC. V and J are TRBV19 and TRBJ1-2; no clear D. V was pared by 0 bases and J by 6 bases, with 11 bases between. The CDR3 extends over 14 amino acids. Germline CDR1 reads LNHDA; CDR2 reads SQIVND (reference sequence).

On this clone itself: One end of the junction fails to match germline, which may point to a read error. The genes are TRBV5-5 and TRBJ2-3, with 9 bases identical to TRBD2. The CDR3 is 18 amino acids. Germline V CDR1 and CDR2: SGHKS, YYEKEE (reference sequence). CDR3 in DNA: TGTGCCAGCAGTTTGGGGGATGGGTCGGCGGGAGGGCGCCGTACGCAGTATTTT. Amino acids: CASSLGDGSAGGRRTQYF.

The chain employs TRBV14 and TRBJ2-1, with 9 bases matching TRBD2. V shed 2 bases, J shed 3 bases, and the junction held 5 bases outside the gene matches. This CDR3 has 16 residues. CDR1 is SGHDN, CDR2 FVKESK, per germline. The CDR3, as DNA: TGTGCCAGCAGCCAATACCTAGCGGGATTCTACAATGAGCAGTTCTTC. It yields the protein CASSQYLAGFYNEQFF.

The chain employs TRBV10-3 and TRBJ2-5, with TRBD1 identical over 7 bases. The CDR3 sequence is 13 residues long. The V segment lost 6 bases and the J segment 3 bases; nucleotides outside the gene matches: 4. CDR1 is ENHRY and CDR2 is SYGVKD in the germline V gene. CDR3 DNA sequence: TGTGCCATCAGCCGGACAGGAAAAGAGACCCAGTACTTC. This gives the protein CAISRTGKETQYF.

This chain connects TRBV19 to TRBJ2-1, with TRBD2 matching 7 bases. CDR1 and CDR2 from the germline V gene are LNHDA and SQIVND (reference sequence). Germline trimming cut 1 base from V and 9 bases from J; bases unmatched to any gene: 3. The CDR3 sequence is 13 residues long. The CDR3 protein is CASSIGGGSEQFF. DNA of the CDR3: TGTGCCAGTAGTATAGGGGGCGGGAGTGAGCAGTTCTTC.

This chain uses TRBV29-1 with TRBJ1-1; no clear D. Trimming removed 0 bases at V and 0 bases at J, with 5 bases between. This CDR3 comprises 13 residues. Per the germline V gene, CDR1 is SQVTM and CDR2 is ANQGSEA. As DNA, the CDR3 is TGCAGCGTTGAAGACGGTTTGAACACTGAAGCTTTCTTT. As protein: CSVEDGLNTEAFF.

J is TRBJ1-4 and V is TRBV15; TRBD1 is a possible D gene (5 bases). The CDR3 covers 15 residues. Trimming left V 3 bases short and J 0 bases short, with 8 bases between. The germline CDR1 and CDR2 sequences are LNHNV and YYDKDF (reference sequence). The DNA of the CDR3 is TGTGCCACCAGCAGGTGGGGGGCAACTAATGAAAAACTGTTTTTT. As protein: CATSRWGATNEKLFF. Combining the CDR3 with reference TRBV15 and TRBJ1-4 gives the whole variable domain DAMVIQNPRYQVTQFGKPVTLSCSQTLNHNVMYWYQQKSSQAPKLLFHYYDKDFNNEADTPDNFQSRRPNTSFCFLDIRSPGLGDTAMYLCATSRWGATNEKLFFGSGTQLSVL.